This TCR beta chain was sequenced for a study of shared clonotypes between healthy human individuals. Looking at the study overall: Donors consisted of two women and three men between 18 and 49. Study results and caveats: The authors sampled blood alone, and tissue repertoires likely differ. Clonotypes shared by all four donors outscored non-shared clonotypes in generation probability.

Repertoires were generated with immunoSEQ multiplex PCR, while TCRdb's copy carries only in-frame clones and drops some. The table has about 700,000 clones, under 80% seen once. This CDR3 contains 14 residues. The germline CDR1 and CDR2 sequences are SGHKS and YYEKEE (reference sequence). V dropped 5 bases and J dropped 5; count of bases not matched to a gene: 6. Note on this clone: Its antigen is still unknown.

The rearrangement joins TRBV5-5 to TRBJ2-5, with TRBD2 identical over 10 bases. The source of this sequence is a woman aged 30 to 39 in good health. Sequenced sample: memory CD4+ T cells sorted from blood. Stated subset: CD45RA-negative fraction. The CDR3: CASSPSGSLETQYF. The CDR3 coding sequence is TGTGCCAGCAGTCCTAGCGGGAGTTTGGAGACCCAGTACTTC.